The source of this TCR beta chain is a study of radiotherapy plus CTLA-4 blockade in lung cancer. Study at large: For 15% to 20% of patients, objective responses occurred, and about 33% had disease control.

Those patients who had chemo-refractory metastatic non-small-cell lung cancer were given focal radiation along with CTLA-4 blockade through ipilimumab. In its sample, this clone was seen a few times. Its antigen is unidentified. Regarding the study as a whole: According to reports, early shifts in blood T cell clones, alongside interferon-beta, forecast response most accurately. Blood-borne expansion of tumor-derived TCR clones followed radiotherapy plus ipilimumab.

There are 14 residues in the CDR3. Trimming pared 5 bases from V and 1 base from J, leaving 12 bases between. Germline CDR1 is LGHNA and CDR2 is YSLEER. The assay was immunoSEQ multiplex PCR, and TCRdb's table has in-frame clones only and misses some. The sample has 25,000 to 35,000 clones, 79% seen once. V is TRBV4-3 and J is TRBJ2-7; no reliable D call. The TCR originated in a human donor with non-small cell lung cancer that progressed on radiotherapy plus ipilimumab. The starting material was peripheral blood, obtained from a patient treated with radiotherapy plus ipilimumab. The CDR3 sequence is CASSSSLGSYEQYF. CDR3 sequence (DNA): TGCGCCAGCAGCTCCTCCCTCGGGTCCTACGAGCAGTACTTC.